This T cell receptor (beta chain) was identified during a study of T cell responses to AZD1222 COVID-19 vaccine. In germline, CDR1 is LGHNA, CDR2 YNFKEQ. This CDR3 has 18 amino acids. V gave up 2 bases and J gave up 5 bases, with 24 bases separating them. Study observations and caveats: Only 5 to 7 individuals given AZD1222 were seropositive at baseline.

This clone was recorded once. As yet, its antigen is unknown. TCRdb keeps only in-frame clones here, not all; method: immunoSEQ multiplex PCR. The table records more than 110,000 clones, more than 85% of them present only once. The rearrangement joins TRBV4-2 to TRBJ2-5; possibly TRBD1 or TRBD2 for D (5 bases each). The receptor was derived from an adult in good health. Sequenced here: peripheral blood, sampled on day 0 of AZD1222 vaccination. The chain's CDR3 is CASSQIPLLRDGGETQYF. The DNA of the CDR3 is TGTGCCAGCAGCCAAATTCCCCTCCTTCGGGACGGTGGGGAGACCCAGTACTTC.